One T cell receptor (beta chain) is described in this entry. The investigators reverse transcribed all of the isolated RNA, so they sequenced expressed TCRB transcripts. The repertoire was sequenced with immunoSEQ multiplex PCR; TCRdb's copy has only in-frame clones and lacks some. The sample yields 150,000 to 190,000 clones, approximately 10% seen once. The CDR3 length is 20 residues. The V and J ends lost 4 bases and 9 bases, in that order; junction bases with no gene match: 21. Germline V gene sequence: CDR1 SGHRS, CDR2 YFSETQ. The source of the sample is a study of beta chain features in type 1 diabetes. Study-wide background: No patient-donor differences in age, gender, total cells or subset yield.

The V gene is TRBV5-1, the J gene TRBJ2-1; 14 bases are a match to TRBD2. The clonotype originates from a man younger than 35 in good health. The sequenced sample was central memory CD4+ T cells from blood. CDR3 loop: CASSGPMGKTSGRAESEQFF. The CDR3 DNA sequence: TGCGCCAGCAGCGGCCCCATGGGAAAGACTAGCGGGAGGGCCGAGAGTGAGCAGTTCTTC.